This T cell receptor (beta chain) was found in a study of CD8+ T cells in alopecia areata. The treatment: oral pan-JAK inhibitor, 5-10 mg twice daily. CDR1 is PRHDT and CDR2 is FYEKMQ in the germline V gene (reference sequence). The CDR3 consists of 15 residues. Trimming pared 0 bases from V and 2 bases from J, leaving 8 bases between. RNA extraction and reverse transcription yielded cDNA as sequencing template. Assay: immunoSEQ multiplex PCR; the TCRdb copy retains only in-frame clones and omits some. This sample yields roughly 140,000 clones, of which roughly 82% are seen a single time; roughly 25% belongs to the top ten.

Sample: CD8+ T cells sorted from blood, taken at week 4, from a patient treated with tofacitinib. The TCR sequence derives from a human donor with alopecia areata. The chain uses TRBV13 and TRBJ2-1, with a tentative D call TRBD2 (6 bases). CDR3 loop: CASSLGLAPYNEQFF. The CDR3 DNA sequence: TGTGCCAGCAGCTTAGGGCTAGCGCCCTACAATGAGCAGTTCTTC.